This T cell receptor beta chain was documented in a study of T cells after posttransplantation cyclophosphamide (dated by TCRdb to between 2015 and 2016). For the study in its entirety: The study tracked T cell repertoire reconstitution by TRB sequencing after myeloablative bone marrow transplantation using posttransplantation cyclophosphamide as GVHD prophylaxis. Samples from about 32 PTCy-treated patients and approximately 15 related bone marrow donors of those patients were subjected to antigen receptor sequencing. TRB sequencing was performed on blood from all 35 or so PTCy patients with 1-year posttransplant specimens. In 3 patients, up to roughly 3 additional blood samples taken between 2 and 5.2 years after transplant also underwent TRB sequencing, as did pretransplant blood from 4 patients. Because TRA and TRB clonality were tightly correlated in fewer than 10 samples, subsequent TCR analyses were focused on TRB only. Public TRB sequences were queried against a database of over 3,600 sequences associated with responses to pathogens, tumor antigens, self-antigens and alloantigens.

Genomic DNA was used for TRB sequencing, which was performed with the immunoSEQ assay at survey resolution or with the hsTCRB kit. The study's own analysis went as follows. The immunoSEQ software handled initial read processing, and the LymphoSeq R package was used for repertoire analyses. Clonality was computed as 1 minus normalized Shannon entropy, and a Gini coefficient was also calculated for each TRB dataset. To infer phenotypes in unsorted samples, TRB sequences from sorted subsets of the recipient or donor were mapped onto unsorted samples from the same recipient. TCRdb obtained this table from immuneACCESS and retained in-frame rearrangements with V and J assigned. These tables miss some clones; where compared with another copy, unresolved V genes account for less than half of the shortfall, and the remainder is unexplained. V, J and clone size are those of that table, while D and trimming were read from the DNA. This sample is represented by approximately 3,100 clones; more than 70% of them were singletons. 6% to 7.5% of the sample goes to the ten largest clones.

Points on this clone: Its cognate antigen has yet to be identified. No qualities accompany the bases; no much larger clone lies one base away.

The treatment or condition label of this sample denotes: high-dose cyclophosphamide on days +3 and +4 as single-agent GVHD prophylaxis. Patients in the PTCy group got busulfan and fludarabine conditioning, a marrow graft from a related or unrelated donor, and cyclophosphamide on days +3 and +4. The PTCy-treated patients were enrolled in a prospective multi-institutional clinical trial. Mononuclear cells from peripheral blood and bone marrow were separated by Ficoll-Hypaque density centrifugation and then cryopreserved. The CDR3 numbers 15 residues from cysteine through phenylalanine. Only the CDR3 DNA is retained, 45 bases long and in frame from the first base. V ends up 7 bases short and J 2 bases short, with an unmatched junction base count of 2. From a lookup of the germline V gene, CDR1 and CDR2 are SNHLY and FYNNEI. Here is what the overall study found, with its caveats: Donor-recipient similarity was low at 1-2 months but increased during the first year, and donor CD8+ memory clones often dominated later blood repertoires. Across 45 or so patients, TRB clonality was highly associated with recipient CMV seropositivity and CMV reactivation, and PTCy diversity was similar to diversity in CNI/methotrexate controls. The TRB repertoires of T cells infiltrating skin or the GI tract showed only limited overlap with the TRB repertoires found in blood.

The sequencing here drew on PBMCs, taken after allogeneic stem cell transplant with posttransplant cyclophosphamide. The sequence joins TRBV2 to TRBJ2-5; 15 junctional bases match TRBD2. This clonotype was sampled from a female patient aged 50 to 60 who received an allogeneic stem cell transplant from an unrelated donor, was CMV-positive, and had acute and chronic GVHD. After a transplant, the donor of the graft may account for some T cells. CDR3 loop: CASKGLAGGQETQYF. The nucleotide sequence reads TGTGCCAGCAAAGGACTAGCGGGGGGGCAAGAGACCCAGTACTTC.